The entry below gives a single T cell receptor beta chain sequence along with its context. This specimen belongs to a study of blood T cells in healthy people across ages. V lost 10 bases and J 2 bases, leaving 10 bases between the germline ends. The CDR3 is 12 amino acids. Primers used in a second PCR of roughly 6 to 12 cycles were a sample-barcoded 5' primer and a J-beta primer mix. TCRdb redid the calling of the 5' RACE reads with MiXCR, one entry per CDR3 protein. The repertoire holds about 1.5 million distinct CDR3 sequences, with around 40% as singletons. Sequences were obtained from blood. The sequence was collected from a woman between 18 and 29 years old in good health. The chain uses TRBV12-3 or TRBV12-4 and TRBJ2-3; no reliable D call. CDR3 region: CATQLVTDTQYF. The CDR3 DNA reads as TGTGCCACACAGCTGGTCACAGATACGCAGTATTTT.